This T cell receptor (beta chain) originates from a study of cytomegalovirus exposure and HLA in healthy donors. For this clone: What it binds is not known.

This CDR3 comprises 17 residues. CDR1 is ENHRY and CDR2 is SYGVKD in the germline V gene. Trimming removed 1 base from V and 3 bases from J, with 15 bases in between. 60 Vbeta and 13 Jbeta primers were used in PCR. This table comes from immunoSEQ multiplex PCR, and its TCRdb copy is limited to in-frame clones, with some not included. The ten top clones account for almost 6.5%, within a sample of about 190,000 clones. Study-level points and caveats: 87-base-pair reads could not separate some V segments, including TRBV6-2 and TRBV6-3. Among TCR beta chains, those listed as cytomegalovirus-associated numbered about 150. Rarity held for most TCR sequences, but there were some public TCRs that occurred in many donors. It was reported that the classifier diagnosed cytomegalovirus status with high specificity and sensitivity in both the original and validation cohorts.

This chain joins TRBV10-3 and TRBJ2-2, with D tentatively TRBD1 (7 bases). The sequence was collected from a man aged 25-40 years in good health and CMV-seronegative. Sequencing was done on a sample of PBMCs. CDR3 in DNA: TGTGCCATCAGTGAGTTACCGGGGGACAGCTACACCGGGGAGCTGTTTTTT. Its protein is CAISELPGDSYTGELFF.